This TCR beta chain derives from a study of technical replicates of blood from a handful of donors (TCRdb year 2017). This clone was picked up one time. Its antigen is unknown. Per-base quality was not reported, and no clone a single base away is much larger than it. V loses 0 bases, J loses 4 bases, and the germline ends lie 10 bases apart. The germline V gene provides CDR1 LGHNA and CDR2 YSLEER. The CDR3 holds 15 amino acids from the cysteine to the phenylalanine. Only the CDR3 DNA is retained, 45 bases long and in frame from the first base. Library preparation was by the immunoSEQ multiplex PCR assay. TCRdb re-hosts the immuneACCESS table, in-frame sequences only. Its copies lack some clones; in the studies checked, an unresolved V gene accounts for under half of them, and the cause for the rest is not known. The sample yields 90,000 to 100,000 clones; approximately 94% were counted once. Of the sample, less than 0.4% falls within the top ten clones.

This TCR was recovered from a human donor in good health. The sequence is built from TRBV4-3 and TRBJ1-5; no D gene call is confident. Specimen: T cells isolated from PBMCs. The bases read TGCGCCAGCAGCCAAGAGGTAGCGTTAAATCAGCCCCAGCATTTT. Translated, it reads CASSQEVALNQPQHF.